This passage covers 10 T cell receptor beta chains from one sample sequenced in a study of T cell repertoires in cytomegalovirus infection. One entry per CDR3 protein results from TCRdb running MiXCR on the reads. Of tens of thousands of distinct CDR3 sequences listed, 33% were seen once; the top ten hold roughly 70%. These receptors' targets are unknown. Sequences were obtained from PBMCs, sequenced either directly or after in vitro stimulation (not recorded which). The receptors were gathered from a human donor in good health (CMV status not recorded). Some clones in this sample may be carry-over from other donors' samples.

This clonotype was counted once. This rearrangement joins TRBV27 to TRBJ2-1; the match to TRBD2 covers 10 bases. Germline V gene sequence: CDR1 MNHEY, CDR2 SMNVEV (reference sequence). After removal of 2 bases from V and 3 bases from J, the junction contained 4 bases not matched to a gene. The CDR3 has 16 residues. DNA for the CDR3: TGTGCCAGCAGTTTAGTTGCTAGCGGGGGCTACAATGAGCAGTTCTTC. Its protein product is CASSLVASGGYNEQFF.

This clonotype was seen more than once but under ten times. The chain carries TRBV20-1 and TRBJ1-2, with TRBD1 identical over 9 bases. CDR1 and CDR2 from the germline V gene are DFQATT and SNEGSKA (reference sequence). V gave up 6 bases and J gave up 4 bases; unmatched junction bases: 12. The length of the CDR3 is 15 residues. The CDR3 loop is CSASDNRGRTYGYTF. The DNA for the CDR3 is TGCAGTGCGTCGGACAACAGGGGGCGCACCTATGGCTACACCTTC.

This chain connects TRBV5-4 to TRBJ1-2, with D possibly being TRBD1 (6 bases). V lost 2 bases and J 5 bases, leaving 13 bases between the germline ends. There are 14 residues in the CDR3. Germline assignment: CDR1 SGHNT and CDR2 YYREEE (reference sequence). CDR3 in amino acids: CASSFGGGHYGYTF. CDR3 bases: TGTGCCAGCAGCTTTGGAGGGGGTCATTATGGCTACACCTTC.

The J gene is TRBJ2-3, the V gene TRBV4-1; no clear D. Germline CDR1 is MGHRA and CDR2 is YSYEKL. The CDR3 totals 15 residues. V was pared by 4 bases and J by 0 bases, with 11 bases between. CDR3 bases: TGCGCCAGCAGCCCCCCCGGGCCCAGCACAGATACGCAGTATTTT. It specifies CASSPPGPSTDTQYF.

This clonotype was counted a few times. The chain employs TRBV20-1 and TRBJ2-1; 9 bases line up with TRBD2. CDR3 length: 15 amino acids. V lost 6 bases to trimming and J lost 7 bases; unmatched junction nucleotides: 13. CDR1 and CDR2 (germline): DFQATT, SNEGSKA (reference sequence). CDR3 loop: CSAFLWRGGGNEQFF. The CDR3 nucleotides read TGCAGTGCCTTCTTGTGGCGGGGGGGTGGTAATGAGCAGTTCTTC.

The CDR3 bases are TGTGCCAGCAGCGTAGCCGGGACAGGGGGCTACAATGAGCAGTTCTTC. This gives the protein CASSVAGTGGYNEQFF. J is TRBJ2-1 and V is TRBV9; 11 bases map to TRBD1. The CDR3 has 16 amino acids. The V gene end was trimmed by 0 bases and the J gene end by 3 bases; junction bases not matched to a gene: 2. Per germline, CDR1 SGDLS and CDR2 YYNGEE.

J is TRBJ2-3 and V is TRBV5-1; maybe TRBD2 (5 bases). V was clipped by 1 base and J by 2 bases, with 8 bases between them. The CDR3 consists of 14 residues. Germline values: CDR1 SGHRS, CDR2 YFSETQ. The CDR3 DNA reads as TGCGCCAGCAGCTTGCGGGGAGACACAGATACGCAGTATTTT. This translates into CASSLRGDTDTQYF.

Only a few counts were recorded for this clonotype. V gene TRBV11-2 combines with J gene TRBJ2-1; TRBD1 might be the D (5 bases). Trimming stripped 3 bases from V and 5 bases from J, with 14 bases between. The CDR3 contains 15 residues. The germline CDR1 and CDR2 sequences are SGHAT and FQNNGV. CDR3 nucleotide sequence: TGTGCCAGCAGCTTTCGGGCAGGGTGGAACAATGAGCAGTTCTTC. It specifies CASSFRAGWNNEQFF.

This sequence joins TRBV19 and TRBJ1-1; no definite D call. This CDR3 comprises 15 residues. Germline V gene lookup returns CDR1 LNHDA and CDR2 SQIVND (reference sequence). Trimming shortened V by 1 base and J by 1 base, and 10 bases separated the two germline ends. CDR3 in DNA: TGTGCCAGTAGTATAGGCCATCGGGGGAACACTGAAGCTTTCTTT. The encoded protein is CASSIGHRGNTEAFF.

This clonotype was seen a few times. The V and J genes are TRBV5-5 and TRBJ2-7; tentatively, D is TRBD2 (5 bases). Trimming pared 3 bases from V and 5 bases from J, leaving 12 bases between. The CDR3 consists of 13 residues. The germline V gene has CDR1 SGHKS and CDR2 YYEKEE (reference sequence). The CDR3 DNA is TGTGCCAGCAGCTCTAACCCGGGGAACGAGCAGTACTTC. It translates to CASSSNPGNEQYF.